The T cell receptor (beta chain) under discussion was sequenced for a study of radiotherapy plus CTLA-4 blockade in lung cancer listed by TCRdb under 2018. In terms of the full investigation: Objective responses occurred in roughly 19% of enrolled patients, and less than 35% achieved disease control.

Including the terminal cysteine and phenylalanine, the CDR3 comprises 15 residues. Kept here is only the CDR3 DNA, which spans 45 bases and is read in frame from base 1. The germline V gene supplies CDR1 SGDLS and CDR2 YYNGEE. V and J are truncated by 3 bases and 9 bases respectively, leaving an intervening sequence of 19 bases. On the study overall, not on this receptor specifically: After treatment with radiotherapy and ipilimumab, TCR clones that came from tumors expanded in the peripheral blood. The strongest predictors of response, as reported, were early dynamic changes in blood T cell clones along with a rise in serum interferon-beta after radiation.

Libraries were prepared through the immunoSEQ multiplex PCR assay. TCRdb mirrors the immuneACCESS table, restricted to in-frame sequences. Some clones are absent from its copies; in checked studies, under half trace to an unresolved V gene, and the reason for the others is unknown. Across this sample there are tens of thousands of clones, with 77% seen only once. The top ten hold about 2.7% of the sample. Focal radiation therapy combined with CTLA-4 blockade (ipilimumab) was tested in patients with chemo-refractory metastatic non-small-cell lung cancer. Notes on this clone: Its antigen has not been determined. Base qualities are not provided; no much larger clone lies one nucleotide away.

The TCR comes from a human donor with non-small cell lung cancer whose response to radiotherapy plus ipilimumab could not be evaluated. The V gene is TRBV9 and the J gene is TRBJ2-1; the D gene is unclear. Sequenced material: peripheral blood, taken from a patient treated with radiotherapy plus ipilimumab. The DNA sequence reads TGTGCCAGCAGCGAGACTCCCGCGCCCGAGAGTGAGCAGTTCTTC. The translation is CASSETPAPESEQFF.